These T cell receptor beta chains were read from a single sample in a study of T cell repertoires in cytomegalovirus infection. No antigen is known for these receptors. From the reads, TCRdb called clonotypes with MiXCR, one entry per CDR3 protein. Among fewer than 350,000 distinct CDR3 sequences listed, approximately 32% were seen once. The sample in question was cultured PBMCs, obtained from culture after CMV antigen stimulation. These receptors were collected from a human donor in good health (CMV status not recorded). Some clones in this sample may be carry-over from other donors' samples. The CDR3 runs from the conserved cysteine through the conserved F or W. The D gene is left open where the match is weak. Size tells how often a clone was seen (once, few, many) or the class of an expanded clone, and some rows leave it out.

j_call cdr3_length d_call clone_size v_call cdr3_nt cdr3_aa
TRBJ1-2 15 TRBD1 NA TRBV9 TGTGCCAGCAGCGTAGGAGACAGGGAATACTATGGCTACACCTTC CASSVGDREYYGYTF
TRBJ2-3 15 NA NA TRBV7-2 TGTGCCAGCAGCTCGGGACTCGGGGGCACAGATACGCAGTATTTT CASSSGLGGTDTQYF
TRBJ2-1 16 TRBD1 few TRBV7-9 TGTGCCAGCAGCTTACCTGGACAGGGTGAAGGCAATGAGCAGTTCTTC CASSLPGQGEGNEQFF
TRBJ1-1 14 NA NA TRBV7-8 TGTGCCAGCAGCTTGGAAGGCGATTACACTGAAGCTTTCTTT CASSLEGDYTEAFF
TRBJ1-1 12 NA few TRBV28 TGTGCCAGCAGGATCCCCTGGTCTGAAGCTTTCTTT CASRIPWSEAFF
TRBJ1-5 16 NA NA TRBV7-8 TGTGCCAGCAGCTTAGCCATTGGAGGGAGCAATCAGCCCCAGCATTTT CASSLAIGGSNQPQHF
TRBJ2-5 16 TRBD2 few TRBV4-2 TGTGCCAGCAGCCAACCCCTAGCGGGGGTCGGGGAGACCCAGTACTTC CASSQPLAGVGETQYF
TRBJ1-2 15 NA NA TRBV24-1 TGTGCCACCAGTGATGGGGGAGGTGGGAGCTATGGCTACACCTTC CATSDGGGGSYGYTF
TRBJ2-5 15 NA NA TRBV7-2 TGTGCCAGCAGCTTTGCAGGGGATCCAGGAGAGACCCAGTACTTC CASSFAGDPGETQYF
TRBJ2-3 15 NA many TRBV7-9 TGTGCCAGCAGCCGTCTAGGGCCAGGGCCAGATACGCAGTATTTT CASSRLGPGPDTQYF
TRBJ1-6 13 NA few TRBV2 TGTGCCTCGCCGGCAGGGGAGAATTCACCCCTCCACTTT CASPAGENSPLHF